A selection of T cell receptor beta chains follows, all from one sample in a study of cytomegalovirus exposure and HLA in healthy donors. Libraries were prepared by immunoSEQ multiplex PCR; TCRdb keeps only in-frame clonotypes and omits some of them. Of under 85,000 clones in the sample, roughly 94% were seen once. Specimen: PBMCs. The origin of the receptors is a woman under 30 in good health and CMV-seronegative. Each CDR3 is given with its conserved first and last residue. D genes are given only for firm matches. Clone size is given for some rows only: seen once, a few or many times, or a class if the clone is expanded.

CASTSASQALNEQFF | TGTGCCAGCACCTCCGCCTCGCAGGCCCTCAATGAGCAGTTCTTC | TRBV7-8 | . | TRBJ2-1 | .
CASSEGRPLSGNTIYF | TGTGCCAGCAGTGAGGGCAGACCGCTCTCTGGAAACACCATATATTTT | TRBV6-1 | . | TRBJ1-3 | .
CASSPGRQGADEQFF | TGTGCCAGCAGTCCCGGCCGACAGGGGGCCGATGAGCAGTTCTTC | TRBV6-4 | TRBD1 | TRBJ2-1 | .
CATSRDRILLYSPLHF | TGTGCCACCAGCAGAGACAGAATCCTGCTTTATTCACCCCTCCACTTT | TRBV15 | . | TRBJ1-6 | .
CASLAVLYEQYF | TGTGCCAGCTTGGCAGTCTTGTACGAGCAGTACTTC | TRBV6-6 | . | TRBJ2-7 | once
CSVEGRGYEQYF | TGCAGCGTTGAGGGTAGGGGCTACGAGCAGTACTTC | TRBV29-1 | . | TRBJ2-7 | .
CASSTRTSGPSGELFF | TGCGCCAGCAGCACCCGGACTAGCGGGCCCTCCGGGGAGCTGTTTTTT | TRBV4-1 | TRBD2 | TRBJ2-2 | .
CASSLGDRGSEKLFF | TGCGCCAGCAGCTTAGGGGACAGGGGAAGTGAAAAACTGTTTTTT | TRBV5-1 | TRBD1 | TRBJ1-4 | .
CASSPPFRGPEAFF | TGCGCCAGCAGCCCACCGTTCAGGGGGCCTGAAGCTTTCTTT | TRBV4-1 | TRBD1 | TRBJ1-1 | .
CASSLRGTGELFF | TGTGCCAGCAGCCTTAGGGGCACCGGGGAGCTGTTTTTT | TRBV6-5 | . | TRBJ2-2 | once
CASSPQQGVDEQFF | TGTGCCAGCTCACCACAACAGGGGGTGGATGAGCAGTTCTTC | TRBV18 | TRBD1 | TRBJ2-1 | .
CASSPSVRGLARNTIYF | TGTGCCAGCTCACCATCGGTCAGGGGGCTCGCAAGAAACACCATATATTTT | TRBV18 | TRBD1 | TRBJ1-3 | .
CASSERGLYNEQFF | TGTGCCAGCAGTGAACGGGGACTATACAATGAGCAGTTCTTC | TRBV25-1 | TRBD2 | TRBJ2-1 | .
CASSLRGGLRTGANVLTF | TGTGCCAGCAGTTTAAGAGGGGGCCTACGTACTGGGGCCAACGTCCTGACTTTC | TRBV28 | TRBD1 | TRBJ2-6 | .
CSASTAYEQYF | TGCAGTGCTAGTACGGCCTACGAGCAGTACTTC | TRBV20-1 | . | TRBJ2-7 | .
CASSLVFSGSDEQFF | TGCGCCAGCAGCTTGGTCTTTAGCGGGAGTGATGAGCAGTTCTTC | TRBV5-1 | TRBD2 | TRBJ2-1 | few
CASGRAGATYNEQFF | TGTGCCAGCGGGCGGGCGGGGGCAACCTACAATGAGCAGTTCTTC | TRBV4-2 | . | TRBJ2-1 | .
CASSYSEGRNSPLHF | TGTGCCAGCAGTTACTCGGAGGGACGGAATTCACCCCTCCACTTT | TRBV6-6 | . | TRBJ1-6 | .
CASSQEGGPSSYNEQFF | TGTGCCAGCAGCCAAGAGGGGGGGCCCAGCTCCTACAATGAGCAGTTCTTC | TRBV4-2 | . | TRBJ2-1 | .
CASKEGTNTEAFF | TGTGCCAGCAAGGAGGGGACGAACACTGAAGCTTTCTTT | TRBV13 | . | TRBJ1-1 | .
CASSEGSVSGTGYTGELFF | TGTGCCAGCAGTGAAGGCTCGGTGTCCGGGACAGGGTACACCGGGGAGCTGTTTTTT | TRBV6-1 | TRBD1 | TRBJ2-2 | .
CASSPNHGQGGTGEQYF | TGTGCCAGCTCACCGAATCATGGACAGGGGGGGACTGGCGAGCAGTACTTC | TRBV18 | TRBD1 | TRBJ2-7 | .
CASSWGLAGGSYNEQFF | TGTGCCAGCAGCTGGGGACTAGCGGGAGGGTCCTACAATGAGCAGTTCTTC | TRBV11-1 | TRBD2 | TRBJ2-1 | .
CASSQPGIGELFF | TGCGCCAGCAGCCAACCAGGGATCGGGGAGCTGTTTTTT | TRBV4-1 | . | TRBJ2-2 | .
CACGSRETQYF | TGTGCCTGCGGGAGTAGAGAGACCCAGTACTTC | TRBV30 | . | TRBJ2-5 | .
CASGLTAGGGQETQYF | TGTGCCAGCGGACTCACGGCGGGAGGAGGCCAAGAGACCCAGTACTTC | TRBV28 | TRBD2 | TRBJ2-5 | .
CASSDLGSGDQPQHF | TGTGCCAGCAGCGATTTAGGTTCAGGTGATCAGCCCCAGCATTTT | TRBV5-6 | . | TRBJ1-5 | .
CASSSTRLARYNEQFF | TGTGCCAGCAGCTCTACACGACTAGCTCGGTACAATGAGCAGTTCTTC | TRBV7-2 | TRBD2 | TRBJ2-1 | once
CASSLREHGELFF | TGTGCCAGCAGCCTCCGGGAGCACGGGGAGCTGTTTTTT | TRBV13 | . | TRBJ2-2 | .
CASSSTGSGEKLFF | TGCGCCAGCAGCTCAACAGGGTCGGGTGAAAAACTGTTTTTT | TRBV5-1 | . | TRBJ1-4 | once
CASRPGTGAYEQYF | TGTGCCAGCAGGCCCGGGACAGGGGCATACGAGCAGTACTTC | TRBV2 | TRBD1 | TRBJ2-7 | .
CASRDRGFVVTEAFF | TGTGCCAGTCGAGACAGGGGCTTCGTTGTTACTGAAGCTTTCTTT | TRBV27 | TRBD1 | TRBJ1-1 | .
CASSLDETGGGGTEAFF | TGCGCCAGCAGCTTGGATGAGACAGGCGGCGGGGGCACTGAAGCTTTCTTT | TRBV5-1 | . | TRBJ1-1 | .
CASSEGVGQVYGYTF | TGTGCCAGCAGTGAAGGGGTGGGACAGGTGTATGGCTACACCTTC | TRBV6-1 | TRBD1 | TRBJ1-2 | .
CASSEMTGVSSYEQYF | TGTGCCAGCAGTGAAATGACAGGGGTAAGCTCCTACGAGCAGTACTTC | TRBV25-1 | TRBD1 | TRBJ2-7 | .
CASSTQGAKNTEAFF | TGCGCCAGCAGTACGCAGGGGGCGAAGAACACTGAAGCTTTCTTT | TRBV5-1 | TRBD1 | TRBJ1-1 | .
CASSLVLGGYNSPLHF | TGTGCCAGCAGCTTAGTTCTCGGCGGATATAATTCACCCCTCCACTTT | TRBV7-2 | . | TRBJ1-6 | .
CASSFYGRGSYEQYF | TGTGCCAGCAGCTTCTACGGCAGGGGGTCCTACGAGCAGTACTTC | TRBV7-9 | TRBD1 | TRBJ2-7 | .
CATSRAGSLDYEQYF | TGTGCCACCAGCAGAGCCGGGTCCCTGGACTACGAGCAGTACTTC | TRBV15 | . | TRBJ2-7 | .
CASSYSQGRTEAFF | TGTGCCAGCAGTTACTCCCAGGGGCGCACTGAAGCTTTCTTT | TRBV6-5 | . | TRBJ1-1 | .
CASSIGKGWRNTIYF | TGTGCCAGTAGTATCGGGAAGGGTTGGCGAAACACCATATATTTT | TRBV19 | . | TRBJ1-3 | .
CAISAYPKTGEDTEAFF | TGTGCCATCAGTGCTTATCCGAAGACAGGGGAAGACACTGAAGCTTTCTTT | TRBV10-3 | TRBD1 | TRBJ1-1 | .
CASSLDTDRGQETQYF | TGTGCCAGCAGCTTAGATACGGACAGGGGCCAAGAGACCCAGTACTTC | TRBV11-3 | TRBD1 | TRBJ2-5 | few
CSVAVRSPRGNRFEAFF | TGCAGCGTTGCAGTCCGATCGCCAAGGGGGAATCGGTTTGAAGCTTTCTTT | TRBV29-1 | . | TRBJ1-1 | .
CSVETGGRNTIYF | TGCAGCGTTGAAACAGGGGGAAGAAACACCATATATTTT | TRBV29-1 | TRBD1 | TRBJ1-3 | .